The sequence of this TCR beta chain was determined in a study of T cell responses to AZD1222 COVID-19 vaccine. CDR1 is ENHRY, CDR2 SYGVKD, per germline. V was pared by 7 bases and J by 4 bases, with 7 bases of the junction left unmatched. The CDR3 consists of 16 residues. Remarks on this clone: The antigen remains undetermined.

Points from the study as a whole: Targeting of unmutated variant regions was reportedly seen in nearly half of spike-specific TCRs. The repertoires were collected only after the peak T cell response. Donors were mostly white British, more females; clonal diversity possibly underestimated.

Profiled with immunoSEQ multiplex PCR; TCRdb holds only in-frame clones, not every one. The sample shows roughly 120,000 clones, approximately 92% of them seen only once. The V call is TRBV10-3, the J call TRBJ2-2, with 12 bases that match TRBD2. The TCR comes from an adult who received the AZD1222 COVID-19 vaccine. This material consisted of peripheral blood, taken 28 days after the second AZD1222 dose. CDR3 DNA: TGTGCCATCACCCCTAGCGGGGGGGCGAGCACCGGGGAGCTGTTTTTT. Encoded protein: CAITPSGGASTGELFF.